The present entry profiles one T cell receptor (beta chain) with its context. Its antigen is still unknown. Using immunoSEQ multiplex PCR, the repertoire was profiled, and TCRdb retains in-frame clones only, with some absent. The sample consists of about 170,000 clones, roughly 90% of them appearing once. This entry is derived from a study of cytomegalovirus exposure and HLA in healthy donors. Study-level findings and limits: The study put around 180 TCR beta chains on its list as cytomegalovirus-associated. With high specificity and sensitivity, the classifier reportedly diagnosed cytomegalovirus status. Subsequent analysis found a tendency for first-cohort TCR clusters to co-occur within the 110 or so validation repertoires.

The donors were part of the 120-subject validation cohort, which stood apart from the roughly 680-subject first cohort. Germline CDR1 GTSNPN, CDR2 SVGIG (reference sequence). Trimming stripped 0 bases from V and 2 bases from J, with 8 bases between. The CDR3 sequence is 13 residues long. Sequences were obtained from PBMCs. The origin of this receptor is a woman under 30 in good health and CMV-seropositive. J is TRBJ2-7 and V is TRBV30; D gene ambiguous. The CDR3 loop is CAWSVATPYEQYF. As DNA, the CDR3 is TGTGCCTGGAGTGTAGCAACCCCCTACGAGCAGTACTTC.